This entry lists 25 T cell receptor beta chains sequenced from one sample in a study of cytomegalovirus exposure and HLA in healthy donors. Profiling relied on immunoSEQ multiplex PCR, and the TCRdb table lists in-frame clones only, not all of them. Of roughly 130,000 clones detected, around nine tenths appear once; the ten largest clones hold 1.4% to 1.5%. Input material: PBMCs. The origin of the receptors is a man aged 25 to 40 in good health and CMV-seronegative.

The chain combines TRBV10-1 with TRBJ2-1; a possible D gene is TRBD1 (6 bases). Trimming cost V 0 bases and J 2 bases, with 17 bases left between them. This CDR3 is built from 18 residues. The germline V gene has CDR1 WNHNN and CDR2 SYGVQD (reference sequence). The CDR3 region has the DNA TGCGCCAGCAGTGAGTCTAGGGGGAGACGAAAAACCTACAATGAGCAGTTCTTC. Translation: CASSESRGRRKTYNEQFF.

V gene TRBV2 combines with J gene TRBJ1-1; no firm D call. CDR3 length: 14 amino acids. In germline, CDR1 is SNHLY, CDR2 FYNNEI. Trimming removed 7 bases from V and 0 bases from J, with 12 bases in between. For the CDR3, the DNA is TGTGCCAGCAAGTATTTCGACATGAACACTGAAGCTTTCTTT. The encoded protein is CASKYFDMNTEAFF. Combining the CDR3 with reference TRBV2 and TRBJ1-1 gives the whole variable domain EPEVTQTPSHQVTQMGQEVILRCVPISNHLYFYWYRQILGQKVEFLVSFYNNEISEKSEIFDDQFSVERPDGSNFTLKIRSTKLEDSAMYFCASKYFDMNTEAFFGQGTRLTVV.

The CDR3 sequence: CASSLGGSVYEQYF. CDR3 DNA sequence: TGTGCCAGCAGCTTGGGCGGGAGTGTTTACGAGCAGTACTTC. The genes are TRBV7-2 and TRBJ2-7; 7 bases line up with TRBD2. The CDR3 has 14 residues. V shed 3 bases, J shed 4 bases, and the junction held 6 bases outside the gene matches. Germline V gene sequence: CDR1 SGHTA, CDR2 FQGNSA.

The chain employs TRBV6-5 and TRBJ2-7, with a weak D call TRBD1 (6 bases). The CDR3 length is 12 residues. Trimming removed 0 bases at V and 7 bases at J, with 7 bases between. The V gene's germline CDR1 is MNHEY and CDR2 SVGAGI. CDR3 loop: CASSYSQGEQYF. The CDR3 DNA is TGTGCCAGCAGTTACTCGCAGGGGGAGCAGTACTTC.

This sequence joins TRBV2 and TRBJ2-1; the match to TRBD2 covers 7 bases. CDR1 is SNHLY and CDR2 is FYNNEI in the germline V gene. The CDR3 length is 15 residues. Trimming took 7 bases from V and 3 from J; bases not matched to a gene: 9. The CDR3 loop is CASKFSGLVYNEQFF. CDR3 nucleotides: TGTGCCAGCAAGTTTTCAGGACTAGTCTACAATGAGCAGTTCTTC. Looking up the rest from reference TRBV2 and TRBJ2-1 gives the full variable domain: EPEVTQTPSHQVTQMGQEVILRCVPISNHLYFYWYRQILGQKVEFLVSFYNNEISEKSEIFDDQFSVERPDGSNFTLKIRSTKLEDSAMYFCASKFSGLVYNEQFFGPGTRLTVL.

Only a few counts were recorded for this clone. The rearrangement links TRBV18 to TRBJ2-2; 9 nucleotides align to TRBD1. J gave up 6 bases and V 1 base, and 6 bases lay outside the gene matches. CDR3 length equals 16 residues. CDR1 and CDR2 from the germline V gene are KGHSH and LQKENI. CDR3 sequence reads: CASSPLSQGAAGELFF. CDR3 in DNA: TGTGCCAGCTCACCACTGTCACAGGGGGCCGCCGGGGAGCTGTTTTTT.

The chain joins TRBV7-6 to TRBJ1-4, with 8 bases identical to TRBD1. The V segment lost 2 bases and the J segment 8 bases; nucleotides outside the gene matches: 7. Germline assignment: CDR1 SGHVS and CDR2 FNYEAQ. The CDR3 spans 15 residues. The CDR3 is CASSLQTGAGEKLFF. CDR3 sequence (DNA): TGTGCCAGCAGCTTACAGACAGGGGCCGGCGAAAAACTGTTTTTT.

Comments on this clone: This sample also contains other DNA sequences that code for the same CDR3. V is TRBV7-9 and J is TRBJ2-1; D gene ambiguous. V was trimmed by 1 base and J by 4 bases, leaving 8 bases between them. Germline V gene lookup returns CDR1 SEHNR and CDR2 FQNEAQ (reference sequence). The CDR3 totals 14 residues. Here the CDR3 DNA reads TGTGCCAGCAGCTTAGGTGGCGGTTACAATGAGCAGTTCTTC. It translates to CASSLGGGYNEQFF.

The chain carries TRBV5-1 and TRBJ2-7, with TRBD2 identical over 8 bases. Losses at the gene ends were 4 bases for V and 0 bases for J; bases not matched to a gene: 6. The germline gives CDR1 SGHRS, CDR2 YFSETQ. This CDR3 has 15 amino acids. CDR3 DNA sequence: TGCGCCAGCAGCCTAGCAGCGGGAGACTCCTACGAGCAGTACTTC. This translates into CASSLAAGDSYEQYF. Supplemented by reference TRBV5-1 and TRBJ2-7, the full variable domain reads KAGVTQTPRYLIKTRGQQVTLSCSPISGHRSVSWYQQTPGQGLQFLFEYFSETQRNKGNFPGRFSGRQFSNSRSEMNVSTLELGDSALYLCASSLAAGDSYEQYFGPGTRLTVT.

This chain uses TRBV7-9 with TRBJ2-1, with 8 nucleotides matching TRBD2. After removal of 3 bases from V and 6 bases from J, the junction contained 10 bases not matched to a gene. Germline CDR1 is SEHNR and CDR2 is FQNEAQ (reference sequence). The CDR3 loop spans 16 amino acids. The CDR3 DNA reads TGTGCCAGCAGCTTTAGTAGCGGGAACCGGGGCAATGAGCAGTTCTTC. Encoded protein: CASSFSSGNRGNEQFF.

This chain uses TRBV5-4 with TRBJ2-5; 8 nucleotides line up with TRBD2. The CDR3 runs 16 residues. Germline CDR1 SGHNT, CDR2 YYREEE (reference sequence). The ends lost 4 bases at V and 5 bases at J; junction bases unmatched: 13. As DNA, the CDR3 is TGTGCCAGCAGCCTTTCAGCGGGAGACCCCCGGGAGACCCAGTACTTC. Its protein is CASSLSAGDPRETQYF.

CDR3 nucleotide sequence: TGCGCCAGCAGCCGGTCTTCTAGCGGGGTCTACGAGCAGTACTTC. It yields the protein CASSRSSSGVYEQYF. The chain employs TRBV4-1 and TRBJ2-7; 9 positions match TRBD2. V trimming: 4 bases; J trimming: 3 bases; junction bases outside the gene matches: 7. Germline-derived CDR1 and CDR2 are MGHRA and YSYEKL. CDR3 length equals 15 residues.

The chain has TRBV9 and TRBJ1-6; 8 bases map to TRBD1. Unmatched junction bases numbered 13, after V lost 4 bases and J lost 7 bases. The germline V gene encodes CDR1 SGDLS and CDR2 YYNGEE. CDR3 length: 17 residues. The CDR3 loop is CASSILQGVGRNSPLHF. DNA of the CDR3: TGTGCCAGCAGCATTTTACAGGGGGTCGGGAGGAATTCACCCCTCCACTTT.

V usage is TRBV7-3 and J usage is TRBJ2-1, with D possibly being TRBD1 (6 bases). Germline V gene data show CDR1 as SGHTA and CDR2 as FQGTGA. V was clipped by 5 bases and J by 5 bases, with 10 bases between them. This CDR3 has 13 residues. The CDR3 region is CASSNQGNNEQFF. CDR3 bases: TGTGCCAGCAGCAACCAGGGGAACAATGAGCAGTTCTTC.

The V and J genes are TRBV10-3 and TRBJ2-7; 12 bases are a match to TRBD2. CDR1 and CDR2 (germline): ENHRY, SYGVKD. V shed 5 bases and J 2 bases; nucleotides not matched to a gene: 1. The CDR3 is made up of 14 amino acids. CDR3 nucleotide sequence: TGTGCCATCAGTCGGACTAGCGGGACCTACGAGCAGTACTTC. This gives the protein CAISRTSGTYEQYF.

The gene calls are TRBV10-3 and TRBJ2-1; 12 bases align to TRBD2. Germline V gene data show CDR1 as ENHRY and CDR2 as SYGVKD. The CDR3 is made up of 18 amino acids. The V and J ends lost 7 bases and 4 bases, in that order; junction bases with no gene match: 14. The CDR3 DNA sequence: TGTGCCATCACCTACGAGAGACTAGCGGGAGTGACGTACAATGAGCAGTTCTTC. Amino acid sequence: CAITYERLAGVTYNEQFF.

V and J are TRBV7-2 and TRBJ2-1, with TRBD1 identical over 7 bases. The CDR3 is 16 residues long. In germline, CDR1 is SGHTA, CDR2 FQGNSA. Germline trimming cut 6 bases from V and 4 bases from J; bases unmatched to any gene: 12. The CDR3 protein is CASSYTGTEMYNEQFF. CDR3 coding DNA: TGTGCCAGCAGTTATACCGGGACAGAAATGTACAATGAGCAGTTCTTC.

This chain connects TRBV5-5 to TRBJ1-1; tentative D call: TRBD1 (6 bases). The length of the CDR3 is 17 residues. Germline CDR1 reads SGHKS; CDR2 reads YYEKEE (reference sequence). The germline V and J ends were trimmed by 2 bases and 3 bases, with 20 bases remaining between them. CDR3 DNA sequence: TGTGCCAGCAGCTTTTATCGTACAGGGTTTATGGACACTGAAGCTTTCTTT. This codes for CASSFYRTGFMDTEAFF.

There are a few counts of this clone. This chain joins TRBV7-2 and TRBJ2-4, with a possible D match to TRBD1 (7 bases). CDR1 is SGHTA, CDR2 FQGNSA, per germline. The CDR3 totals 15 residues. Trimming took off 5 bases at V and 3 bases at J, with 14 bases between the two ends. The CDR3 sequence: CASSQYRGGKNIQYF. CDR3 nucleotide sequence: TGTGCCAGCAGCCAGTACAGGGGAGGCAAAAACATTCAGTACTTC. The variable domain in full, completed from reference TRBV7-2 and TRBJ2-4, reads GAGVSQSPSNKVTEKGKDVELRCDPISGHTALYWYRQSLGQGLEFLIYFQGNSAPDKSGLPSDRFSAERTGGSVSTLTIQRTQQEDSAVYLCASSQYRGGKNIQYFGAGTRLSVL.

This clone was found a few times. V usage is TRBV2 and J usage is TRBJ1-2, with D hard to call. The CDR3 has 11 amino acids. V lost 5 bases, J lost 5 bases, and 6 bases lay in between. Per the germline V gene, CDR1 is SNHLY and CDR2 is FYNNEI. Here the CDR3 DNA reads TGTGCCAGCAGTCCATGTTATGGCTACACCTTC. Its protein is CASSPCYGYTF.

The DNA of the CDR3 is TGCAGTGCTAGGAGGAGCGATGGCTACACCTTC. This sequence encodes CSARRSDGYTF. V is TRBV20-1 and J is TRBJ1-2; D is uncertain. This CDR3 has 11 residues. The germline V and J ends were trimmed by 3 bases and 6 bases, with 8 bases remaining between them. Germline V gene lookup returns CDR1 DFQATT and CDR2 SNEGSKA (reference sequence).

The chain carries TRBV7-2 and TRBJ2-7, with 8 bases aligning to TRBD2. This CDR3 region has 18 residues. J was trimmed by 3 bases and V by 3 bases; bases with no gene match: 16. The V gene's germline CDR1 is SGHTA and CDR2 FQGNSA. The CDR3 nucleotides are TGTGCCAGCAGCTTTCCCACGGGGGCAGCGGGAGTGCACTACGAGCAGTACTTC. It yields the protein CASSFPTGAAGVHYEQYF.

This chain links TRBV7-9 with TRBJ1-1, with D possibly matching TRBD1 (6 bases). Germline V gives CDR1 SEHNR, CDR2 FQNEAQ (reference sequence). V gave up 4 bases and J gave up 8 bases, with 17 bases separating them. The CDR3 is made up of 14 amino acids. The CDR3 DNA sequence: TGTGCCAGCAGCTCGAGGATGGGGGCAGAAGAAGCTTTCTTT. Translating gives CASSSRMGAEEAFF.

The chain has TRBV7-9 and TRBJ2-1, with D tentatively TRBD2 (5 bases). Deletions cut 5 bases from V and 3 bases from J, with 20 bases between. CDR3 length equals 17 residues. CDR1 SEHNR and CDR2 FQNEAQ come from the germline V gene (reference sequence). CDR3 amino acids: CASSPRTMSGDYNEQFF. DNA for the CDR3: TGTGCCAGCAGCCCTCGCACGATGAGCGGAGACTACAATGAGCAGTTCTTC.

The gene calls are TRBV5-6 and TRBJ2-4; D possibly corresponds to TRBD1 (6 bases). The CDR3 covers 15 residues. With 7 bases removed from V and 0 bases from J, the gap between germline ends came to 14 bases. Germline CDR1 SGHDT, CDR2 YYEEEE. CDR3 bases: TGTGCCAGCCCCAACCAGGGGCTAGCCAAAAACATTCAGTACTTC. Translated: CASPNQGLAKNIQYF.